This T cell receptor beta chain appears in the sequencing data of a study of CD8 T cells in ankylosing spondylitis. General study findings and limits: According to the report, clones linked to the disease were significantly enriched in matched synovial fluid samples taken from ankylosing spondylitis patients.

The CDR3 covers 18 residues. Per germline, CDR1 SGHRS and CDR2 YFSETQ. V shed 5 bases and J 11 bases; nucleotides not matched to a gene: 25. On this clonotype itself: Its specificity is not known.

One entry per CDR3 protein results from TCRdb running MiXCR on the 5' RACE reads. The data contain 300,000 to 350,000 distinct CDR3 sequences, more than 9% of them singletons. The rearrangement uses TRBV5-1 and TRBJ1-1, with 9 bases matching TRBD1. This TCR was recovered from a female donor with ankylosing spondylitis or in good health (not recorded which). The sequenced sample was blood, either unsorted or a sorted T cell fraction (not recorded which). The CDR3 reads CASRLREDRGFFSVRAFF. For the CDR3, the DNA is TGCGCCAGCAGACTTAGAGAGGACAGGGGTTTCTTTTCAGTAAGGGCTTTCTTT.